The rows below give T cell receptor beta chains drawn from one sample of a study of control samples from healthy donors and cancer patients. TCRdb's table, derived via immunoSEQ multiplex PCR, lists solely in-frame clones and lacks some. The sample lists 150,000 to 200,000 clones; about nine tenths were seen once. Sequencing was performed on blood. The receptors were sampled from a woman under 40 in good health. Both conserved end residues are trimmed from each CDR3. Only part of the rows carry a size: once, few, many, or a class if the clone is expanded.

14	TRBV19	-	ASRGQEIYSNQPQH
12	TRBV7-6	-	ASSPGTANYGYT
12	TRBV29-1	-	SVGTGGNNQPQH
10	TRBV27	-	ASSLRGDGYT
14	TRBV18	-	ASSPTGARGANVLT
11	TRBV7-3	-	ASSPGQTYEQY
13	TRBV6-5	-	ASSYRGQLTDTQY
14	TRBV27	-	ASSLSVGRESYEQY
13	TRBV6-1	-	ASSEYGGSQETQY
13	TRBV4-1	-	ASSQLGRRNYGYT
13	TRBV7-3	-	ASSPSSGGGYTQY
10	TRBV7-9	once	ASSLGASPLH
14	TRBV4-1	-	ASSQDRVTTNEKLF
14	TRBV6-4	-	ASSDGGSSYNSPLH
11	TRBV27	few	ASRRDSSYEQY
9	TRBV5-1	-	ASSLGDEQY
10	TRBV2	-	ASNRGATEAF
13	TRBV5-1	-	ASSLVGQGSYEQY
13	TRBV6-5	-	ASSYPGQGNYGYT
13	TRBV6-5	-	ASSPPTGGNSPLH
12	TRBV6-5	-	ASSYGRAGNEQF
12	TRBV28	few	ASRDGQLNSPLH
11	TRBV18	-	ASSPGQAETQY
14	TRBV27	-	ASSSRDRGRNYGYT
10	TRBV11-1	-	ASRRQGDEQF
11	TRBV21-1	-	ASSSGQGTEAF
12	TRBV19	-	ASPQGANTGELF
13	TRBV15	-	ATSRVASSYNEQF
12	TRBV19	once	ASRGTSVQETQY
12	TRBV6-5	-	ASSYRATNEKLF
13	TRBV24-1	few	ATSDPTVPNEKLF
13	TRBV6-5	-	ASSPTGSISYEQY
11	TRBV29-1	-	SVGGSSYNEQF
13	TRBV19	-	ASSSPGQGAEKLF
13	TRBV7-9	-	ASSLGGTSTDTQY
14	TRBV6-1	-	ASSEGRGTTNEKLF
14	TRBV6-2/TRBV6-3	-	ASSYLGLAGGYEQF
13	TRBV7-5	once	ARSLVQGANYGYT
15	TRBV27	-	ASSFTGTGIAKNIQY
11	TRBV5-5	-	ASSLATGYGYT
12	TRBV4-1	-	ASSQERTGGGYT
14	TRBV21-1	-	ASSKAGQGAPTEAF
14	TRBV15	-	ATSRGRDRRQETQY
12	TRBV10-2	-	ASSDPGTGQPQH
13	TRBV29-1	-	SVETPTGWQETQY
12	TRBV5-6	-	ASSTGTGFYEQY
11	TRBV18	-	ASSPMDNYGYT
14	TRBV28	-	ASSLELAGAKNIQY
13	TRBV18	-	ASSPKLASQETQY
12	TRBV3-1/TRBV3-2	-	ASSRTGGGNTIY
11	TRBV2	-	ASSGRGRRGYT
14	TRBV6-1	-	ASSEQGATGANVLT
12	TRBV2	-	ASSEAGGSIGYT